This T cell receptor beta chain was observed in a study of cytomegalovirus exposure and HLA in healthy donors. Study observations and caveats: There were around 160 TCR beta chains listed as cytomegalovirus-associated. As was reported, the classifier diagnosed cytomegalovirus status with high specificity and sensitivity.

The donors formed part of the roughly 110-subject validation cohort, distinct from the roughly 730-subject first cohort. As to this clone: Its antigen is unknown.

Repertoires were generated with immunoSEQ multiplex PCR, while TCRdb's copy carries only in-frame clones and drops some. This table holds 250,000 or so clones, about 90% found once. The CDR3 has 16 residues. The germline V gene has CDR1 SEHNR and CDR2 FQNEAQ (reference sequence). Losses at the gene ends were 0 bases for V and 9 bases for J; bases not matched to a gene: 10. The rearrangement uses TRBV7-9 and TRBJ2-7; 11 bases fit TRBD2. Sequences were obtained from PBMCs. The TCR sequence derives from a young man in good health and CMV-seropositive. CDR3 loop: CASSLASGTSGSGQYF. Written as DNA, the CDR3 is TGTGCCAGCAGCTTAGCCTCAGGGACTAGCGGCTCTGGGCAGTACTTC.